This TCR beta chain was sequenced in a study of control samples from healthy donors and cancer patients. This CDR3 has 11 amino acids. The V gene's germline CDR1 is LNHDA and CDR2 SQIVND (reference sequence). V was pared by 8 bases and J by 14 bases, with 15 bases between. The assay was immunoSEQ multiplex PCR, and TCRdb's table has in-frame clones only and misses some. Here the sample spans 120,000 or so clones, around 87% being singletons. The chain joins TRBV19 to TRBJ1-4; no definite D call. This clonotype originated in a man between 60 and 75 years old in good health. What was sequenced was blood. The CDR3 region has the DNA TGTGCCAGTCGCCAGGACGGGCCGCTGTTTTTT. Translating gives CASRQDGPLFF.